This TCR beta chain originates from a study of cytomegalovirus exposure and HLA in healthy donors. About the study: Of all 360 or so donors who were genotyped, under 90% belonged to the Caucasian-associated ancestry cluster.

The PCR employed 60 Vbeta primers together with 13 Jbeta primers. Libraries were prepared by immunoSEQ multiplex PCR; TCRdb keeps only in-frame clonotypes and omits some of them. Of about 150,000 clones in the sample, 79% were seen once. CDR3 size: 15 residues. The V gene end was trimmed by 5 bases and the J gene end by 5 bases; junction bases not matched to a gene: 2. From germline, CDR1 is SGHTA and CDR2 FQGNSA. As to this clone: As yet, its antigen is unknown.

General study findings and limits: The likely explanation for a cluster of highly shared sequence variants was sequencing artifact. CMV serostatus was the only immune exposure information that was available.

The chain has TRBV7-2 and TRBJ2-1; 14 nucleotides line up with TRBD2. The TCR originated in a human donor in good health. What was sequenced was PBMCs. The CDR3 nucleotides are TGTGCCAGCAGCCAGGGACTAGCGGGAGACAATGAGCAGTTCTTC. This encodes CASSQGLAGDNEQFF.